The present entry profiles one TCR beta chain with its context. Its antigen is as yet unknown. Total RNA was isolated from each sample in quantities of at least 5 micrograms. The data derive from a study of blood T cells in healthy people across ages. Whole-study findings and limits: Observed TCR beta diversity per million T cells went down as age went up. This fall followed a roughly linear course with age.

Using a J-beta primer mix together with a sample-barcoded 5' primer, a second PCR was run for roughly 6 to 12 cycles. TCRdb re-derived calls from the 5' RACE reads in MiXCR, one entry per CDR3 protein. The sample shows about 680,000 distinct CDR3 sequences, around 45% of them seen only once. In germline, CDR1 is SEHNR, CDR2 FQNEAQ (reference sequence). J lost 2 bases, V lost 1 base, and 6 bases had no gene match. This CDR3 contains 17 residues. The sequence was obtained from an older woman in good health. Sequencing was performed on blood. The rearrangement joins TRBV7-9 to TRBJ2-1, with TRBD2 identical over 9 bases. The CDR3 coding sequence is TGTGCCAGCAGCTTAGTAATTAGACTAGCGGCCTACAATGAGCAGTTCTTC. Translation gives CASSLVIRLAAYNEQFF.